These 2 T cell receptor beta chains came from one sample sequenced in a study of blood T cell repertoires in COVID-19. Libraries were prepared by immunoSEQ multiplex PCR; TCRdb keeps only in-frame clonotypes and omits some of them. The sample holds approximately 270,000 clones, about 85% seen once. The sequencing input was peripheral blood. These TCRs come from a young man with active or convalescent COVID-19.

CDR3 amino acids: CASSFLGTGGGNSPLHF. The CDR3 region has the DNA TGCGCCAGCAGCTTTCTGGGGACAGGGGGTGGTAATTCACCCCTCCACTTT. The rearrangement links TRBV5-1 to TRBJ1-6, with 11 bases fitting TRBD1. The V and J ends lost 2 bases and 6 bases, in that order; junction bases with no gene match: 7. CDR3 length: 17 residues. Germline V lookup: CDR1 SGHRS, CDR2 YFSETQ.

This rearrangement joins TRBV12-3 or TRBV12-4 to TRBJ1-2; D remains ambiguous. The CDR3 extends over 12 amino acids. The V end was cut by 8 bases, the J end by 1 base, with 8 bases between. The CDR3 loop reads CASYSGNYGYTF. The CDR3 DNA follows: TGTGCCAGCTATTCGGGTAACTATGGCTACACCTTC.